Given below is one T cell receptor beta chain in context. The CDR3 extends over 16 amino acids. Germline V CDR1 and CDR2: LGHNA, YNFKEQ. Between the trimmed V and J ends, which lost 4 bases and 0 bases, there was a span of 14 bases. Primers for the PCR totalled 60 Vbeta and 13 Jbeta. Only in-frame clones appear in the TCRdb table, and some are missing; sequencing was by immunoSEQ multiplex PCR. The data hold around 110,000 clones, with around two thirds observed a single time. The data stem from a study of cytomegalovirus exposure and HLA in healthy donors. V is TRBV4-2 and J is TRBJ2-3, with D tentatively TRBD2 (5 bases). The sequence derives from a woman between 35 and 50 years old in good health and CMV-seropositive. The material sequenced was PBMCs. CDR3 coding DNA: TGTGCCAGCAGCCCCCCGGGAAGCGCCAGCACAGATACGCAGTATTTT. It is translated as CASSPPGSASTDTQYF.